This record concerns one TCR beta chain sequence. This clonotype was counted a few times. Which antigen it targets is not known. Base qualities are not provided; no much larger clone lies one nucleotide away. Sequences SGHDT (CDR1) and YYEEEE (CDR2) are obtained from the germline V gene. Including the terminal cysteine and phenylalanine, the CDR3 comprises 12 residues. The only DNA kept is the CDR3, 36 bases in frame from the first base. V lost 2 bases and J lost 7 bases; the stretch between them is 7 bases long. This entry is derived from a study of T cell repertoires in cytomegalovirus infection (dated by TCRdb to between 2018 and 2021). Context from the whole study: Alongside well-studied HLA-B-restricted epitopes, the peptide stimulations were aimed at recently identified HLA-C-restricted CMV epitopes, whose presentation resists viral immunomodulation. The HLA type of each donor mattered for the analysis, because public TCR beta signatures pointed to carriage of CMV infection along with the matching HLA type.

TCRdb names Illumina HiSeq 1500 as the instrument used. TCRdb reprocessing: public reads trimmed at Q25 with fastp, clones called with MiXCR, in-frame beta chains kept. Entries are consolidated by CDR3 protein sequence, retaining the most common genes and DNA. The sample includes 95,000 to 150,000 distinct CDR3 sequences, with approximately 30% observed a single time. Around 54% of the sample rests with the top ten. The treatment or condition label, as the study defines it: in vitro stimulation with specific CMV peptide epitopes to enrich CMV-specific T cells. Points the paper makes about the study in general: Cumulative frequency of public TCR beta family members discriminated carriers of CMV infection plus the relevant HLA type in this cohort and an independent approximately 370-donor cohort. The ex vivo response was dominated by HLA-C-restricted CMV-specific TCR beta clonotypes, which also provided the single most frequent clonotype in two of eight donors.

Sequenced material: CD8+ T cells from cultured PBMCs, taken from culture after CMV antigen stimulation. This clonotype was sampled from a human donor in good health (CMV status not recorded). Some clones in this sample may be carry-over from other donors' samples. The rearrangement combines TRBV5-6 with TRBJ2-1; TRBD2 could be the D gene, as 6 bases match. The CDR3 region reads CASSFGTNEQFF. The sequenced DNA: TGTGCCAGCAGCTTCGGGACTAATGAGCAGTTCTTC.